A single sample gave rise to the 29 T cell receptor beta chains below, sequenced in a study of blood T cell repertoires in COVID-19. Sequenced by immunoSEQ multiplex PCR; TCRdb stores in-frame clones only, minus some. Altogether fewer than 300,000 clones are present, more than 70% being singletons, with the ten largest covering 1% to 1.5%. Sequenced material: PBMCs or T cells enriched from blood (not recorded which). These receptors came from a woman in her forties with acute COVID-19.

J is TRBJ1-2 and V is TRBV18; D not certain. The V and J ends lost 4 bases and 7 bases respectively, with 13 bases between them. The CDR3 is 13 amino acids. Germline-derived CDR1 and CDR2 are KGHSH and LQKENI. CDR3 bases: TGTGCCAGCTCACAAGGTCCGGGTACTGGCTACACCTTC. This sequence encodes CASSQGPGTGYTF.

The rearrangement uses TRBV4-1 and TRBJ2-7, with 9 bases aligning to TRBD2. The CDR3 spans 16 residues. Unmatched junction bases numbered 10, after V lost 1 base and J lost 6 bases. Germline V CDR1 and CDR2: MGHRA, YSYEKL. CDR3 sequence reads: CASSQAPRAGGSEQYF. The CDR3 DNA sequence: TGCGCCAGCAGCCAAGCCCCTCGAGCGGGAGGAAGCGAGCAGTACTTC.

The CDR3 region is CASSFSGGQETQYF. Written as DNA, the CDR3 is TGTGCCAGCAGTTTTTCAGGGGGCCAAGAGACCCAGTACTTC. The chain is built from TRBV27 and TRBJ2-5; TRBD1 aligns across 7 bases. This CDR3 has 14 residues. The germline gives CDR1 MNHEY, CDR2 SMNVEV (reference sequence). The junction had 2 bases not matched to a gene; V was cut back by 3 bases and J by 1 base.

The chain uses TRBV9 and TRBJ2-7; 7 nucleotides align to TRBD2. The germline CDR1 and CDR2 sequences are SGDLS and YYNGEE. V was clipped by 0 bases and J by 3 bases; unmatched bases: 12. The CDR3 consists of 17 residues. The DNA of the CDR3 is TGTGCCAGCAGCGTAGGGGACGCTAGTGCGGGGGTCTACGAGCAGTACTTC. Protein sequence: CASSVGDASAGVYEQYF.

This chain uses TRBV6-2 or TRBV6-3 with TRBJ2-7; 12 bases are a match to TRBD2. The CDR3 extends over 15 amino acids. Germline V CDR1 and CDR2: MNHEY, SVGEGT. V gave up 5 bases and J gave up 3 bases; unmatched junction bases: 5. The CDR3 nucleotides read TGTGCCAGCAGTAAGACTAGCGGGAGTCTCTACGAGCAGTACTTC. It translates to CASSKTSGSLYEQYF.

Concerning this clone: The germline gene is not matched at one end of the junction; a read error may be the cause. This chain connects TRBV7-7 to TRBJ2-3; 9 positions match TRBD2. This CDR3 has 15 amino acids. The germline V gene encodes CDR1 SSHAT and CDR2 FNYEAQ (reference sequence). The CDR3, as DNA: TGTGCTAGCAGCAAGGGACTAGCCCTCACAGATACGCAGTATTTT. Amino acid sequence: CASSKGLALTDTQYF.

The chain joins TRBV2 to TRBJ1-5; 10 bases fit TRBD1. The CDR3 has 17 residues. Germline assignment: CDR1 SNHLY and CDR2 FYNNEI. J lost 2 bases, V lost 4 bases, and 8 bases had no gene match. The CDR3 loop is CASSADRGGLGNQPQHF. The CDR3 DNA sequence: TGTGCCAGCAGTGCGGACAGGGGGGGTCTGGGCAATCAGCCCCAGCATTTT.

V usage is TRBV18 and J usage is TRBJ1-4; D unresolved. Trimming left V 4 bases short and J 0 bases short, with 6 bases between. CDR3 length: 14 amino acids. CDR1 KGHSH and CDR2 LQKENI come from the germline V gene. Here the CDR3 DNA reads TGTGCCAGCTCACGACTCGCAACTAATGAAAAACTGTTTTTT. Translation: CASSRLATNEKLFF.

The chain employs TRBV11-2 and TRBJ1-2, with 11 bases fitting TRBD1. Germline V gene lookup returns CDR1 SGHAT and CDR2 FQNNGV. Germline trimming cut 7 bases from V and 6 bases from J; bases unmatched to any gene: 10. The CDR3 consists of 15 residues. DNA for the CDR3: TGTGCCAGCACCGACCCTAGGACAGGGGGCGATGGCTACACCTTC. Protein product: CASTDPRTGGDGYTF.

The rearrangement joins TRBV18 to TRBJ2-1, with 7 nucleotides matching TRBD2. This CDR3 has 15 amino acids. Germline V gives CDR1 KGHSH, CDR2 LQKENI. Germline trimming cut 6 bases from V and 0 bases from J; bases unmatched to any gene: 5. This CDR3 reads CASSRGGSSYNEQFF. CDR3 DNA sequence: TGTGCCAGCTCGCGGGGCGGGAGCTCCTACAATGAGCAGTTCTTC.

The rearrangement uses TRBV30 and TRBJ2-7; TRBD2 matches at 10 bases. The germline CDR1 and CDR2 sequences are GTSNPN and SVGIG (reference sequence). This CDR3 is 14 amino acids long. V shed 0 bases and J 6 bases; nucleotides not matched to a gene: 5. The CDR3 DNA is TGTGCCTGGAGTGTAGGCGTAGCGGGGGGCGAGCAGTACTTC. This translates into CAWSVGVAGGEQYF.

V is TRBV25-1 and J is TRBJ2-7, with D perhaps matching TRBD1 (5 bases). The CDR3 is 14 residues long. Germline V gives CDR1 MGHDK, CDR2 SYGVNS. V lost 3 bases, J lost 3 bases, and 12 bases lay in between. The CDR3: CASSDPGQIYEQYF. CDR3 in DNA: TGTGCCAGCAGTGACCCCGGACAAATCTACGAGCAGTACTTC.

J is TRBJ1-5 and V is TRBV19; maybe TRBD1 (6 bases). Looked up from germline, CDR1 is LNHDA and CDR2 is SQIVND (reference sequence). V was clipped by 2 bases and J by 5 bases, with 7 bases between them. This CDR3 spans 13 amino acids. CDR3 sequence reads: CASSIQGYQPQHF. CDR3 coding DNA: TGTGCCAGTAGTATACAGGGGTATCAGCCCCAGCATTTT.

On this clone: Distinct nucleotide sequences in the sample also encode this CDR3. The chain recombines TRBV2 with TRBJ2-5; D possibly corresponds to TRBD2 (6 bases). CDR3 length: 14 residues. The V end lost 1 base, the J end lost 5 bases, and 11 bases lay between the germline ends. The germline CDR1 and CDR2 sequences are SNHLY and FYNNEI. The CDR3 reads CASSEDGRGETQYF. The CDR3 nucleotides are TGTGCCAGCAGTGAAGACGGGAGAGGGGAGACCCAGTACTTC.

The chain links TRBV5-1 to TRBJ2-2; no firm D call. The CDR3 spans 15 residues. V lost 0 bases and J lost 2, with 8 bases in between. Per germline, CDR1 SGHRS and CDR2 YFSETQ. The chain's CDR3 is CASSLVAANTGELFF. CDR3 nucleotides: TGCGCCAGCAGCTTGGTGGCGGCTAACACCGGGGAGCTGTTTTTT. Full variable domain (missing parts from reference TRBV5-1 and TRBJ2-2): KAGVTQTPRYLIKTRGQQVTLSCSPISGHRSVSWYQQTPGQGLQFLFEYFSETQRNKGNFPGRFSGRQFSNSRSEMNVSTLELGDSALYLCASSLVAANTGELFFGEGSRLTVL.

The V gene is TRBV24-1, the J gene TRBJ2-1, with D possibly TRBD1 on 7 matching bases. V was trimmed by 5 bases and J by 9 bases, leaving 13 bases between them. There are 13 residues in the CDR3. Germline-derived CDR1 and CDR2 are KGHDR and SFDVKD. In nucleotides, the CDR3 is TGTGCCACCAGTGTCCCGCAGGGGGGTGAGCAGTTCTTC. Translation gives CATSVPQGGEQFF.

The chain joins TRBV7-2 to TRBJ2-1; 13 bases line up with TRBD2. The germline V gene encodes CDR1 SGHTA and CDR2 FQGNSA. V lost 5 bases, J lost 15 bases, and 10 bases stayed unmatched. The CDR3 has 14 residues. Here the CDR3 DNA reads TGTGCCAGCAGCCCACTAGCGGGAGGGCCTTCGCGGTTCTTC. This encodes CASSPLAGGPSRFF.

V usage is TRBV28 and J usage is TRBJ1-2; TRBD1 matches at 7 bases. Germline-derived CDR1 and CDR2 are MDHEN and SYDVKM. The trim removed 5 bases at V and 7 bases at J, leaving 13 bases unmatched. The CDR3 is 15 residues long. CDR3 nucleotide sequence: TGTGCCAGCAGTCTAATCTCGACAGGGCAAGGTGGCTACACCTTC. Amino acids: CASSLISTGQGGYTF.

This clone was observed a few times. V usage is TRBV2 and J usage is TRBJ1-3; D is perhaps TRBD1 (6 bases). V lost 11 bases to trimming and J lost 0 bases, with 11 bases between them. Germline CDR1 is SNHLY and CDR2 is FYNNEI. CDR3 size: 13 residues. This CDR3 is CADRQDSGNTIYF. CDR3 nucleotides: TGTGCCGACAGACAGGACTCTGGAAACACCATATATTTT.

The gene calls are TRBV11-3 and TRBJ2-1, with 7 nucleotides matching TRBD2. In germline, CDR1 is SGHNT, CDR2 YENEEA. The CDR3 runs to 16 residues. V was pared by 5 bases and J by 2 bases, with 9 bases of the junction left unmatched. The CDR3 here is CASSAPSGNTYNEQFF. CDR3 sequence (DNA): TGTGCCAGCAGCGCCCCTAGCGGTAACACCTACAATGAGCAGTTCTTC. The full variable domain, completed using reference TRBV11-3 and TRBJ2-1, is EAGVVQSPRYKIIEKKQPVAFWCNPISGHNTLYWYLQNLGQGPELLIRYENEEAVDDSQLPKDRFSAERLKGVDSTLKIQPAELGDSAVYLCASSAPSGNTYNEQFFGPGTRLTVL.

A few counts support this clone. The J gene is TRBJ2-5, the V gene TRBV7-8; D gene uncertain. CDR3 length equals 12 residues. Per the germline V gene, CDR1 is SGHVS and CDR2 is FQNEAQ. Trimming stripped 6 bases from V and 0 bases from J, with 5 bases between. CDR3 bases: TGTGCCAGCAGTCGGGACCAAGAGACCCAGTACTTC. Its translation is CASSRDQETQYF.

This sequence joins TRBV6-2 or TRBV6-3 and TRBJ1-4; 7 bases agree with TRBD1. From germline, CDR1 is MNHEY and CDR2 SVGEGT. J gave up 15 bases and V 5 bases, and 12 bases lay outside the gene matches. The CDR3 runs 13 residues. CDR3 sequence: CASSDPLGTEVFF. CDR3 DNA sequence: TGTGCCAGCAGTGATCCCCTTGGGACAGAGGTGTTTTTT.

The rearrangement joins TRBV29-1 to TRBJ2-5, with TRBD1 identical over 9 bases. The trim removed 7 bases at V and 3 bases at J, leaving 6 bases unmatched. CDR3 size: 13 residues. The germline CDR1 and CDR2 sequences are SQVTM and ANQGSEA. Here the CDR3 DNA reads TGCAGCGCCACCCGGACAGGGGAAGAGACCCAGTACTTC. This sequence encodes CSATRTGEETQYF.

The rearrangement joins TRBV7-9 to TRBJ2-5, with a tentative D call TRBD2 (6 bases). In germline, CDR1 is SEHNR, CDR2 FQNEAQ (reference sequence). V shed 5 bases and J shed 4 bases, with 20 bases lying between them. The CDR3 is made up of 16 amino acids. CDR3 nucleotides: TGTGCCAGCAGCAGGAGACCGGGACTGGGGGGAGAGACCCAGTACTTC. It encodes CASSRRPGLGGETQYF. Full variable domain (outside the CDR3, taken from reference TRBV7-9 and TRBJ2-5): DTGVSQNPRHKITKRGQNVTFRCDPISEHNRLYWYRQTLGQGPEFLTYFQNEAQLEKSRLLSDRFSAERPKGSFSTLEIQRTEQGDSAMYLCASSRRPGLGGETQYFGPGTRLLVL.

This clone was observed a handful of times. This sequence joins TRBV7-2 and TRBJ1-1, with TRBD1 matching over 8 bases. Germline values: CDR1 SGHTA, CDR2 FQGNSA. There are 14 residues in the CDR3. Germline trimming cut 5 bases from V and 5 bases from J; bases unmatched to any gene: 7. This chain's CDR3 is CASSTRQGMTEAFF. CDR3 sequence (DNA): TGTGCCAGCAGCACCCGACAGGGGATGACTGAAGCTTTCTTT. The full variable domain, in which reference TRBV7-2 and TRBJ1-1 provide the parts outside the CDR3, is GAGVSQSPSNKVTEKGKDVELRCDPISGHTALYWYRQSLGQGLEFLIYFQGNSAPDKSGLPSDRFSAERTGGSVSTLTIQRTQQEDSAVYLCASSTRQGMTEAFFGQGTRLTVV.

The chain links TRBV25-1 to TRBJ1-4, with D maybe TRBD1 (5 bases). CDR1 is MGHDK, CDR2 SYGVNS, per germline. This CDR3 is built from 17 residues. The V gene lost 1 base and the J gene lost 3 bases, with 15 bases spanning the gap. This CDR3 is CASSELGGAASNEKLFF. CDR3 nucleotides: TGTGCCAGCAGTGAATTGGGGGGAGCCGCATCTAATGAAAAACTGTTTTTT.

This chain uses TRBV11-2 with TRBJ1-1; TRBD1 matches at 11 bases. CDR3 size: 13 residues. V lost 5 bases to trimming and J lost 10 bases; unmatched junction nucleotides: 6. In germline, CDR1 is SGHAT, CDR2 FQNNGV. The CDR3 region is CASSEDRGRIAFF. Here the CDR3 DNA reads TGTGCCAGCAGCGAGGACAGGGGGCGAATAGCTTTCTTT.

This clone has just one count. The chain is built from TRBV24-1 and TRBJ1-3; D possibly corresponds to TRBD1 (6 bases). Germline V lookup: CDR1 KGHDR, CDR2 SFDVKD. The length of the CDR3 is 17 residues. V was shortened by 0 bases and J by 0 bases, with 11 bases between the two germline ends. The CDR3 nucleotides read TGTGCCACCAGTGATTTGCAGGGGACCTTCTCTGGAAACACCATATATTTT. It translates to CATSDLQGTFSGNTIYF.

The table lists this clone with a few counts. This chain uses TRBV12-3 or TRBV12-4 with TRBJ2-3; D not resolved. Trimming stripped 6 bases from V and 2 bases from J, with 9 bases between. The CDR3 has 13 amino acids. Here the CDR3 reads CASRLGPTDTQYF. The CDR3, as DNA: TGTGCCAGCAGGTTGGGCCCCACAGATACGCAGTATTTT.